This T cell receptor beta chain was captured in a study of blood T cell repertoires in COVID-19. The germline CDR1 and CDR2 sequences are SQVTM and ANQGSEA. CDR3 length equals 14 residues. The V segment lost 6 bases and the J segment 4 bases; nucleotides outside the gene matches: 3. Generated by immunoSEQ multiplex PCR, the TCRdb table keeps only in-frame clones and is missing some. The sample lists some 94,000 clones, approximately 90% occurring once. The genes are TRBV29-1 and TRBJ2-2; 12 bases align to TRBD1. The sample consisted of peripheral blood. The TCR comes from a human donor in a cohort sampled during active COVID-19. CDR3 region: CSVGQGASTGELFF. The DNA of the CDR3 is TGCAGCGTGGGACAGGGGGCGAGCACCGGGGAGCTGTTTTTT.